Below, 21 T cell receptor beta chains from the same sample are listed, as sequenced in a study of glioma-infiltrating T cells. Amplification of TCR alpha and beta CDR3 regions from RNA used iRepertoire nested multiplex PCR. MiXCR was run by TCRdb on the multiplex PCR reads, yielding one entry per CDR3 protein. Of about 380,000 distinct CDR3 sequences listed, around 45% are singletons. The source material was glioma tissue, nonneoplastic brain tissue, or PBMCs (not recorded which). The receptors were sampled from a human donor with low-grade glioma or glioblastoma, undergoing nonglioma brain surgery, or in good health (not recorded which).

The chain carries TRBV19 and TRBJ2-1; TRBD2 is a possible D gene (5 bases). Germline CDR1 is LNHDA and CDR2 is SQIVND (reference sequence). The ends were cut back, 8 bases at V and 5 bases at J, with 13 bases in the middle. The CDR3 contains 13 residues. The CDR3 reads CASGETLHNEQFF. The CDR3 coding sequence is TGTGCCAGTGGGGAGACGTTACACAATGAGCAGTTCTTC.

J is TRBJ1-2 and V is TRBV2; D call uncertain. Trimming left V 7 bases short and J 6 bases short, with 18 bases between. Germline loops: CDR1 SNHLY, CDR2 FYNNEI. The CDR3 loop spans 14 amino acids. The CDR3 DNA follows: TGTGCCAGCAACCTCCGGGCCTTCCTCCATGGCTACACCTTC. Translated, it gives CASNLRAFLHGYTF.

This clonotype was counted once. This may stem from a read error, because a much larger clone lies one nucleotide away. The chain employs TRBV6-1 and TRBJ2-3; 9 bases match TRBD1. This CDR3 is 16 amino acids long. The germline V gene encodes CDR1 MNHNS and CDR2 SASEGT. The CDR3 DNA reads TGTGCCAGCAGGCTAACTACAGGGGGCGCGACAGATACGAAGTATTTT. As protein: CASRLTTGGATDTKYF.

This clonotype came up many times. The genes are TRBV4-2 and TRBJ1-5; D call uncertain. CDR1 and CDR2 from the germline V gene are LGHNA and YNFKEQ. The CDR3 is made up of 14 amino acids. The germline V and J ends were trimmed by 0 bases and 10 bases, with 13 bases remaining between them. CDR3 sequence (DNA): TGTGCCAGCAGCCAAGAGACGGGGAGAGGACCCCAGCATTTT. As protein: CASSQETGRGPQHF.

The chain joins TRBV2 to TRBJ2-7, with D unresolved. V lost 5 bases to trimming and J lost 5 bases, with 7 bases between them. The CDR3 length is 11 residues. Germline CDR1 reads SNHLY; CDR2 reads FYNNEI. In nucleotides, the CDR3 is TGTGCCAGCAGTAACCATCACGAGCAGTACTTC. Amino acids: CASSNHHEQYF.

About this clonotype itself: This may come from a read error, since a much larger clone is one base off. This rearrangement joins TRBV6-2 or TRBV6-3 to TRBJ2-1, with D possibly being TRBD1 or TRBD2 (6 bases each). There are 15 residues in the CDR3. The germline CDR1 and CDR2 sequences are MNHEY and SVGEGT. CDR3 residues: CASSYLAGEVNEQLF. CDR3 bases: TGTGCCAGCAGTTACCTGGCAGGGGAGGTCAATGAGCAGTTATTC.

The DNA for the CDR3 is TGCGCCAGCAGCCAAGAGGGGCCCCCAGTGTCCTACGAGCAGTACTTC. Its translation is CASSQEGPPVSYEQYF. This rearrangement joins TRBV4-1 to TRBJ2-7, with D possibly TRBD1 on 5 matching bases. V shed 0 bases and J shed 1 base, with 13 bases lying between them. Germline V CDR1 and CDR2: MGHRA, YSYEKL. This CDR3 region has 16 residues.

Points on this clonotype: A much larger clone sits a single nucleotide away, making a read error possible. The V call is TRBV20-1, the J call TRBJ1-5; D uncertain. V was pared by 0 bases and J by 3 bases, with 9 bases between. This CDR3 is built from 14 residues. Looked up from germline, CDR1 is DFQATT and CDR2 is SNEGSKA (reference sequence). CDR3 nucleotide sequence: TGCAGTGCTAGAGAGTGGAGGGCCAATCAGCCCCAGCATTTT. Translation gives CSAREWRANQPQHF.

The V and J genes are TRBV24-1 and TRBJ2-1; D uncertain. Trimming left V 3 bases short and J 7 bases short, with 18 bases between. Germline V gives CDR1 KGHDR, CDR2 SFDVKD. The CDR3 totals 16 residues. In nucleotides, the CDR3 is TGTGCCACCAGTGATACTCGCAGAGCGTCAATTAATGAGCAGTTCTTC. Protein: CATSDTRRASINEQFF.

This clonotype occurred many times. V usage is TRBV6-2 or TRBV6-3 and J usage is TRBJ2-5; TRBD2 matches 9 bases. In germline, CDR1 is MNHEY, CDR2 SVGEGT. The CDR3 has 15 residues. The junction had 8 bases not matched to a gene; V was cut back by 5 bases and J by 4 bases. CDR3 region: CASSTTSGPVETQYF. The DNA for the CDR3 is TGTGCCAGCAGTACTACTAGCGGGCCGGTAGAGACCCAGTACTTC.

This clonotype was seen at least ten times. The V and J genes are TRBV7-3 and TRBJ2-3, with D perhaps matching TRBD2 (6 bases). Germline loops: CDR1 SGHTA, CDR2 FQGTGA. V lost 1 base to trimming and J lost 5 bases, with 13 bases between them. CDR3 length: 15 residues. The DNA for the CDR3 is TGTGCCAGCAGCTTAATAGGCGGGATAGGAGATACGCAGTATTTT. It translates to CASSLIGGIGDTQYF.

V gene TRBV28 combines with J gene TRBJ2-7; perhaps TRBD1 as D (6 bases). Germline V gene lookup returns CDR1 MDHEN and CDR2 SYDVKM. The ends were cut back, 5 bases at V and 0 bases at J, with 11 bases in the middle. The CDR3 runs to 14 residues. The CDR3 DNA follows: TGTGCCAGCAGTACGGCAGGGGTCTCCTACGAGCAGTACTTC. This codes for CASSTAGVSYEQYF. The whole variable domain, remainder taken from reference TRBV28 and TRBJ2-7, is DVKVTQSSRYLVKRTGEKVFLECVQDMDHENMFWYRQDPGLGLRLIYFSYDVKMKEKGDIPEGYSVSREKKERFSLILESASTNQTSMYLCASSTAGVSYEQYFGPGTRLTVT.

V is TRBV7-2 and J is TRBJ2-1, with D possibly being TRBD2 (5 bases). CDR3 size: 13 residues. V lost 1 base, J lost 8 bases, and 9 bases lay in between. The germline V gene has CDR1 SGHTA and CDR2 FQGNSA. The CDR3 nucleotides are TGTGCCAGCAGCTTAGGGCAGAGGGATGAGCAGTTCTTC. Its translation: CASSLGQRDEQFF.

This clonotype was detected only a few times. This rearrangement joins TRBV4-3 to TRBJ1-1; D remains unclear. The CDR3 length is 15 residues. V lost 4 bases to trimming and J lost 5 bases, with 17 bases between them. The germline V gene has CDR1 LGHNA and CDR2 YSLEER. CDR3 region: CASSLLAGGLTEAFF. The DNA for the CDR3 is TGCGCCAGCAGCCTCTTGGCAGGCGGATTAACTGAAGCTTTCTTT.

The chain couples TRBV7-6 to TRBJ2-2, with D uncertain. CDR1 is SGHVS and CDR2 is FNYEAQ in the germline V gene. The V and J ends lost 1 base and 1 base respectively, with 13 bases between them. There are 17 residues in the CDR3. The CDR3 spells CASSLESLPLNTGELFF. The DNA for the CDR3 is TGTGCCAGCAGCTTAGAGAGCCTCCCCCTGAACACCGGGGAGCTGTTTTTT.

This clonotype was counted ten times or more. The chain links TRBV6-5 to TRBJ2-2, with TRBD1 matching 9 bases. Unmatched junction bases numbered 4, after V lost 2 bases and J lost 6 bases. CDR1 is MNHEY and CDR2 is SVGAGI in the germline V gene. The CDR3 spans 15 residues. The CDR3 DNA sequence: TGTGCCAGCAGTTACGGGACAGGGAATCCCGGGGAGCTGTTTTTT. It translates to CASSYGTGNPGELFF.

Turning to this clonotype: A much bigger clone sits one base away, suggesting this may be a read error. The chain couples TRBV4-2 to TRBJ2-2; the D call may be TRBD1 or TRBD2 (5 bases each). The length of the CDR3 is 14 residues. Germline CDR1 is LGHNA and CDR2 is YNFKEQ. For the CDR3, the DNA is TGTGCCAGCAGCCAGGACATTACCACCGGGGAGCTGCTTTTT. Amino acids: CASSQDITTGELLF.

The CDR3 DNA is TGCAGTGCTATCCCCGGGACAGGGTTTCGGCAGCCCCAGCATTTT. This translates into CSAIPGTGFRQPQHF. The chain links TRBV20-1 to TRBJ1-5, with TRBD1 identical over 9 bases. Germline assignment: CDR1 DFQATT and CDR2 SNEGSKA (reference sequence). V lost 4 bases to trimming and J lost 7 bases; unmatched junction nucleotides: 11. This CDR3 is built from 15 residues.

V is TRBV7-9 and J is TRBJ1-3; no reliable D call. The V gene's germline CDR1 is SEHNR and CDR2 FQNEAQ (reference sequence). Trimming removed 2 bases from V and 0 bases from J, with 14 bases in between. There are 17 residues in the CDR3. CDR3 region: CASSLPPGFYSGNTIYF. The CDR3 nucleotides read TGTGCCAGCAGCTTACCTCCCGGGTTTTACTCTGGAAACACCATATATTTT.

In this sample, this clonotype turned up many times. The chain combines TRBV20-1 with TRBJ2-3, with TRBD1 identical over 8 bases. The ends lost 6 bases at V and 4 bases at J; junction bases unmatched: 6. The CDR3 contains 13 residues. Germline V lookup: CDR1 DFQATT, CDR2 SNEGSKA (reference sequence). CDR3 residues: CSAGQVRADTQYF. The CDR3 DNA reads TGCAGTGCGGGACAGGTCCGGGCAGATACGCAGTATTTT.

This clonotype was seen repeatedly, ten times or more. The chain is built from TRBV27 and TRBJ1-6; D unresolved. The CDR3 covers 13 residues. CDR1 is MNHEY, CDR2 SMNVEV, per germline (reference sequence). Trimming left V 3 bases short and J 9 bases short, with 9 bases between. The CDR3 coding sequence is TGTGCCAGCAGTTTGAACGCTGGTTCACCCCTCCACTTT. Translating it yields CASSLNAGSPLHF.